The following is a TCR beta chain sequence with its context. The antigen is undetermined. Germline values: CDR1 MNHNY, CDR2 SVGAGI (reference sequence). The V and J ends lost 0 bases and 4 bases respectively, with 14 bases between them. The CDR3 has 16 residues. The data originate from a study of T cell responses to AZD1222 COVID-19 vaccine. Repertoires were generated with immunoSEQ multiplex PCR, while TCRdb's copy carries only in-frame clones and drops some. The top ten hold over 8% of the sample, which has fewer than 150,000 clones, 89% seen once. Regarding the study as a whole: The sample set comprised mostly white British donors with more females, and clonal diversity was possibly underestimated. Of the AZD1222 recipients, only 5 to 7 were seropositive at baseline. An increase in Spike-specific TCR breadth and depth was observed after two AZD1222 doses.

The input for sequencing was peripheral blood, taken 28 days after the second AZD1222 dose. This receptor was obtained from an adult who received the AZD1222 COVID-19 vaccine. V gene TRBV6-6 combines with J gene TRBJ2-3, with D unclear. The CDR3 DNA reads as TGTGCCAGCAGTTACTCGTACTCCCCAGTGGCAGATACGCAGTATTTT. Protein sequence: CASSYSYSPVADTQYF.